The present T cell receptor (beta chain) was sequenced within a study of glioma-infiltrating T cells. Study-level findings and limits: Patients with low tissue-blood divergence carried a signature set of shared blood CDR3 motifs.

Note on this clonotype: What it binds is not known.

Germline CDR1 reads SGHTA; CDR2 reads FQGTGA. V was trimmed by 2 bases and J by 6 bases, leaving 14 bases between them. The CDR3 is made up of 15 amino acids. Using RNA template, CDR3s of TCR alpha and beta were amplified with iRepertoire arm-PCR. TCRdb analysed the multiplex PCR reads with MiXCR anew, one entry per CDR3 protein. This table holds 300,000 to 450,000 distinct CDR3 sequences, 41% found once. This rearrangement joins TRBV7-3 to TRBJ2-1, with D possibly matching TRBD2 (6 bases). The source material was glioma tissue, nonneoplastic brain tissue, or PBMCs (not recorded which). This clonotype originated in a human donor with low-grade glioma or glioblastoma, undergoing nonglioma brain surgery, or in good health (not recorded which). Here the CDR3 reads CASSLPAGPLNEQFF. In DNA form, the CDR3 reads TGTGCCAGCAGCTTACCTGCGGGACCCCTCAATGAGCAGTTCTTC.